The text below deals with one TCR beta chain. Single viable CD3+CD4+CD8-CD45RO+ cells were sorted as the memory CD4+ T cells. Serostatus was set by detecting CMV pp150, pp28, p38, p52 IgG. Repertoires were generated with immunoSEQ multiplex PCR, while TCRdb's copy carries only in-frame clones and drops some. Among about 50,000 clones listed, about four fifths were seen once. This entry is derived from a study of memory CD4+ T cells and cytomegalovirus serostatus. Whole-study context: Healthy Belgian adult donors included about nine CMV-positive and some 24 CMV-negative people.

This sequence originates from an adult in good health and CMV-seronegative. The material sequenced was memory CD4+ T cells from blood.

The chain's CDR3 is CASSSDLGTPTGELFF. DNA of the CDR3: TGTGCCAGCAGCTCCGATTTGGGCACCCCCACCGGGGAGCTGTTTTTT. The rearrangement joins TRBV7-9 to TRBJ2-2; D is unclear. Germline CDR1 and CDR2: SEHNR and FQNEAQ (reference sequence). Trimming left V 4 bases short and J 4 bases short, with 16 bases between. The CDR3 is 16 residues long.